This T cell receptor (beta chain) was sequenced during a study of T cell responses to AZD1222 COVID-19 vaccine. The V end was cut by 1 base, the J end by 13 bases, with 10 bases between. The CDR3 extends over 12 amino acids. The germline V gene has CDR1 KGHDR and CDR2 SFDVKD. TCRdb's table, derived via immunoSEQ multiplex PCR, lists solely in-frame clones and lacks some. The data show around 110,000 clones, with approximately 90% seen just once and less than 6% held by the top ten. The TCR sequence derives from an adult who received the AZD1222 COVID-19 vaccine. This specimen consisted of peripheral blood, obtained 28 days after the second AZD1222 dose. The chain has TRBV24-1 and TRBJ2-1, with D unclear. The CDR3 sequence: CATSDLRRAQFF. Written as DNA, the CDR3 is TGTGCCACCAGTGATTTAAGACGCGCCCAGTTCTTC.